Each of the 18 T cell receptor beta chains below was sequenced from the same sample in a study of shared clonotypes between healthy human individuals. Repertoires were generated with immunoSEQ multiplex PCR, while TCRdb's copy carries only in-frame clones and drops some. The sample carries nearly 1 million clones, about three quarters recorded once. Sample: memory CD4+ T cells sorted from blood. Subset: CD45RA-negative fraction. The receptor set was obtained from a man aged 18 to 30 in good health.

The chain is built from TRBV2 and TRBJ1-5, with D tentatively TRBD1 (6 bases). Germline CDR1 is SNHLY and CDR2 is FYNNEI. CDR3 size: 15 residues. The germline V and J ends were trimmed by 6 bases and 6 bases, with 18 bases remaining between them. As DNA, the CDR3 is TGTGCCAGCAGGTCGGGGGGCGAAGAATCTCAGCCCCAGCATTTT. This codes for CASRSGGEESQPQHF.

This clone was counted once. CDR3 sequence (DNA): TGTGCCAGCAGCGGGGGGCAGGGATCGATGAACACTGAAGCTTTCTTT. Amino acid sequence: CASSGGQGSMNTEAFF. This chain joins TRBV9 and TRBJ1-1, with D tentatively TRBD1 (6 bases). Between the trimmed V and J ends, which lost 3 bases and 0 bases, there was a span of 15 bases. CDR1 is SGDLS and CDR2 is YYNGEE in the germline V gene. The CDR3 sequence is 16 residues long.

This clone was observed a few times. J is TRBJ2-1 and V is TRBV30, with a possible D match to TRBD2 (5 bases). The V end lost 4 bases, the J end lost 6 bases, and 7 bases lay between the germline ends. Per germline, CDR1 GTSNPN and CDR2 SVGIG (reference sequence). The CDR3 is 11 residues long. The CDR3 region is CAWTSSNEQFF. In DNA, the CDR3 is TGTGCCTGGACTAGCAGCAATGAGCAGTTCTTC.

The genes are TRBV5-4 and TRBJ1-6; D is ambiguous. CDR3 size: 14 residues. CDR1 and CDR2 (germline): SGHNT, YYREEE (reference sequence). The V and J ends lost 2 bases and 7 bases respectively, with 10 bases between them. The CDR3 DNA reads as TGTGCCAGCAGCTTCGACTGGGTAAATTCACCCCTCCACTTT. It translates to CASSFDWVNSPLHF.

A few counts support this clone. The genes are TRBV19 and TRBJ1-1, with TRBD1 identical over 9 bases. J was trimmed by 10 bases and V by 5 bases; bases with no gene match: 5. The CDR3 covers 12 residues. The germline gives CDR1 LNHDA, CDR2 SQIVND (reference sequence). The CDR3 sequence: CASSRPDRGAFF. Here the CDR3 DNA reads TGTGCCAGTAGTCGACCGGACAGGGGAGCTTTCTTT.

This CDR3 reads CASSKLGGTEAFF. Here the CDR3 DNA reads TGCGCCAGCAGTAAACTCGGCGGGACTGAAGCTTTCTTT. The genes are TRBV10-1 and TRBJ1-1; D call uncertain. The germline V and J ends were trimmed by 5 bases and 5 bases, with 12 bases remaining between them. CDR3 length equals 13 residues. The germline V gene encodes CDR1 WNHNN and CDR2 SYGVQD (reference sequence).

This clone has a handful of counts. The CDR3 reads CASSLGTGRNEKLFF. DNA of the CDR3: TGTGCCAGCAGCCTCGGGACAGGTCGTAATGAAAAACTGTTTTTT. This sequence joins TRBV11-2 and TRBJ1-4, with 8 bases fitting TRBD1. The V gene's germline CDR1 is SGHAT and CDR2 FQNNGV. This CDR3 region has 15 residues. J lost 4 bases, V lost 5 bases, and 6 bases had no gene match.

The chain couples TRBV7-6 to TRBJ2-7, with D tentatively TRBD1 or TRBD2 (5 bases each). V lost 6 bases and J lost 6, with 9 bases in between. The CDR3 has 11 amino acids. Per the germline V gene, CDR1 is SGHVS and CDR2 is FNYEAQ. CDR3: CASRLGAEQYF. CDR3 in DNA: TGTGCCAGCAGACTAGGGGCCGAGCAGTACTTC.

Notes on this clone: Other DNA sequences of this sample code for an identical CDR3. The chain is built from TRBV6-5 and TRBJ1-1, with unresolved D. The CDR3 loop spans 11 amino acids. Germline values: CDR1 MNHEY, CDR2 SVGAGI. V dropped 6 bases and J dropped 5 bases, with 7 bases sitting between them. The chain's CDR3 is CASRRETEAFF. The CDR3 nucleotides read TGTGCCAGCAGGAGGGAGACTGAAGCTTTCTTT.

V usage is TRBV5-6 and J usage is TRBJ2-5, with unresolved D. Trimming left V 2 bases short and J 6 bases short, with 5 bases between. This CDR3 has 11 amino acids. The germline V gene has CDR1 SGHDT and CDR2 YYEEEE. CDR3 nucleotide sequence: TGTGCCAGCAGCTTTTTGAAGACCCAGTACTTC. Amino acid sequence: CASSFLKTQYF.

This clone turned up a few times. The gene calls are TRBV29-1 and TRBJ1-1; D is ambiguous. Trimming took off 5 bases at V and 0 bases at J, with 19 bases between the two ends. The CDR3 has 16 residues. CDR1 and CDR2 from the germline V gene are SQVTM and ANQGSEA. The DNA for the CDR3 is TGCAGCGTTAACGGGAGAGATGGGAACATGAACACTGAAGCTTTCTTT. Protein sequence: CSVNGRDGNMNTEAFF. Combining the CDR3 with reference TRBV29-1 and TRBJ1-1 gives the whole variable domain SAVISQKPSRDICQRGTSLTIQCQVDSQVTMMFWYRQQPGQSLTLIATANQGSEATYESGFVIDKFPISRPNLTFSTLTVSNMSPEDSSIYLCSVNGRDGNMNTEAFFGQGTRLTVV.

This clone was recorded many times. The rearrangement uses TRBV7-2 and TRBJ1-1; D might be TRBD1 (6 bases). This CDR3 contains 16 residues. The germline CDR1 and CDR2 sequences are SGHTA and FQGNSA. The V gene lost 5 bases and the J gene lost 0 bases, with 16 bases spanning the gap. CDR3 residues: CASSPRRGKMNTEAFF. In nucleotides, the CDR3 is TGTGCCAGCAGCCCTAGGAGGGGGAAGATGAACACTGAAGCTTTCTTT.

In the case of this clone: Other DNA sequences in the sample encode the same CDR3. The rearrangement links TRBV27 to TRBJ2-7; unclear D gene. Trimming cost V 4 bases and J 4 bases, with 8 bases left between them. The CDR3 loop spans 12 amino acids. The germline CDR1 and CDR2 sequences are MNHEY and SMNVEV (reference sequence). CDR3 bases: TGTGCCAGCAGTTCCGTGGGGTACGAGCAGTACTTC. Encoded protein: CASSSVGYEQYF.

The J gene is TRBJ1-2, the V gene TRBV28; 9 nucleotides match TRBD1. The CDR3 is 15 amino acids. The V and J ends lost 3 bases and 4 bases, in that order; junction bases with no gene match: 6. Per germline, CDR1 MDHEN and CDR2 SYDVKM. The CDR3 region is CASSLRQQGAYGYTF. In DNA form, the CDR3 reads TGTGCCAGCAGTTTGAGACAACAGGGGGCCTATGGCTACACCTTC.

The V call is TRBV11-2, the J call TRBJ2-1; possibly TRBD2 for D (5 bases). CDR3 length: 12 residues. CDR1 is SGHAT, CDR2 FQNNGV, per germline. Deletions cut 6 bases from V and 4 bases from J, with 7 bases between. CDR3: CASRRTYNEQFF. The CDR3, as DNA: TGTGCCAGCAGACGGACTTACAATGAGCAGTTCTTC.

The rearrangement links TRBV11-1 to TRBJ1-5; no definite D call. Trimming left V 0 bases short and J 7 bases short, with 13 bases between. CDR1 and CDR2 (germline): SGHAT, FQDESV (reference sequence). The CDR3 covers 15 residues. The CDR3 is CASSLAGTDGQPQHF. In nucleotides, the CDR3 is TGTGCCAGCAGCTTAGCGGGAACAGATGGGCAGCCCCAGCATTTT.

The rearrangement uses TRBV7-8 and TRBJ2-3; no firm D call. Per germline, CDR1 SGHVS and CDR2 FQNEAQ. V lost 1 base and J lost 0, with 8 bases in between. CDR3 size: 15 residues. In nucleotides, the CDR3 is TGTGCCAGCAGCTTAGGGGTGGGAAGCACAGATACGCAGTATTTT. It codes for CASSLGVGSTDTQYF.

This clone was counted only a few times. This chain uses TRBV7-9 with TRBJ2-7; weak D call: TRBD2 (5 bases). CDR3 length equals 16 residues. V was pared by 1 base and J by 2 bases, with 15 bases between. CDR1 and CDR2 (germline): SEHNR, FQNEAQ (reference sequence). For the CDR3, the DNA is TGTGCCAGCAGCTTAGAGGCTAGCTTCGGACCCTACGAGCAGTACTTC. Translating it yields CASSLEASFGPYEQYF.